The subject of this entry is one T cell receptor (beta chain). What it binds is not known. Built from TCR beta cDNA, the libraries had unique molecular identifiers in them. Yield was roughly 0.5 million cDNA molecules from roughly 0.93 to 9.6 million T cells. TCRdb redid the calling of the PCR reads with MiXCR, one entry per CDR3 protein. The sample lists 380,000 or so distinct CDR3 sequences, approximately 38% occurring once. This record belongs to a study of post-analysis software for immune sequencing data. Whole-study results and caveats: Patients used roughly five TRBV segments, including TRBV5-6, TRBV5-1 and TRBV20-1, more often than controls.

This CDR3 region has 14 residues. Germline V gene lookup returns CDR1 DFQATT and CDR2 SNEGSKA (reference sequence). The chain has TRBV20-1 and TRBJ2-5; D is uncertain. Near its end, the DNA agrees better with TRBJ2-7, so the J call may be wrong. The sequenced sample consisted of blood. This TCR derives from a girl aged 10-17 years with multiple sclerosis. This chain's CDR3 is CSAPVAVAPDEQYF. The CDR3 DNA is TGCAGTGCTCCGGTTGCGGTAGCTCCGGACGAGCAGTACTTC.